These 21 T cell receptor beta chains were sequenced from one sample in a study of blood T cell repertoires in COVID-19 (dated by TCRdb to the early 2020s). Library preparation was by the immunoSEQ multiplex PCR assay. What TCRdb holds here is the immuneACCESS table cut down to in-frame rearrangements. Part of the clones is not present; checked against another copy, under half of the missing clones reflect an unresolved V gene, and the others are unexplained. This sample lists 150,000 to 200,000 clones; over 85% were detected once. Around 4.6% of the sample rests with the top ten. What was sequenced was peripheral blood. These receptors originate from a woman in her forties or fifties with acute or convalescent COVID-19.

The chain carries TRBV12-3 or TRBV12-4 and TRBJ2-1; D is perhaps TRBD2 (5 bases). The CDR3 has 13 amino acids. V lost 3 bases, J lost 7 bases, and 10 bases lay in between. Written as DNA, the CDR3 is TGTGCCAGCAGTTTCTTTAGCGTGAATGAGCAGTTCTTC. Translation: CASSFFSVNEQFF.

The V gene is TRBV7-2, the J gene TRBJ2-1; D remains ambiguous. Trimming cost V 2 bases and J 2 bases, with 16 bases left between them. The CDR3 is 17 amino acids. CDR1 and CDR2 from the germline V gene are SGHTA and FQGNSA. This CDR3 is CASSLTVGSRTYNEQFF. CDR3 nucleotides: TGTGCCAGCAGCTTAACCGTGGGCAGCCGCACCTACAATGAGCAGTTCTTC. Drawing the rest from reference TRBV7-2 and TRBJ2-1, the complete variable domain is GAGVSQSPSNKVTEKGKDVELRCDPISGHTALYWYRQSLGQGLEFLIYFQGNSAPDKSGLPSDRFSAERTGGSVSTLTIQRTQQEDSAVYLCASSLTVGSRTYNEQFFGPGTRLTVL.

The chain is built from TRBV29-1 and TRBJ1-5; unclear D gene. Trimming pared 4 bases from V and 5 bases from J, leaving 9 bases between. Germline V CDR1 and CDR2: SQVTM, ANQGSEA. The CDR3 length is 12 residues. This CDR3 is CSVASVDQPQHF. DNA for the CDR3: TGCAGCGTTGCAAGTGTAGATCAGCCCCAGCATTTT.

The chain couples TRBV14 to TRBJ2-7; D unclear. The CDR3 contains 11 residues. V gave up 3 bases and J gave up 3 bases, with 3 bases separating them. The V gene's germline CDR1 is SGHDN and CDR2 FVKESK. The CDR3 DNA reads TGTGCCAGCAGCCAGAGCTACGAGCAGTACTTC. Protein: CASSQSYEQYF.

CDR3 residues: CATSDWTSGRVDTQYF. For the CDR3, the DNA is TGTGCCACCAGTGATTGGACTAGCGGGAGAGTGGATACGCAGTATTTT. The V gene is TRBV24-1, the J gene TRBJ2-3; 13 bases line up with TRBD2. V dropped 2 bases and J dropped 6; count of bases not matched to a gene: 4. Germline loops: CDR1 KGHDR, CDR2 SFDVKD. CDR3 size: 16 residues.

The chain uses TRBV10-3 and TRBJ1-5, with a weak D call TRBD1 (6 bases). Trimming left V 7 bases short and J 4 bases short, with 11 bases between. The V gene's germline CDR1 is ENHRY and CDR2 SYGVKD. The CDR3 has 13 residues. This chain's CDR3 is CAIMDRPNQPQHF. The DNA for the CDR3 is TGTGCCATCATGGACAGACCAAATCAGCCCCAGCATTTT.

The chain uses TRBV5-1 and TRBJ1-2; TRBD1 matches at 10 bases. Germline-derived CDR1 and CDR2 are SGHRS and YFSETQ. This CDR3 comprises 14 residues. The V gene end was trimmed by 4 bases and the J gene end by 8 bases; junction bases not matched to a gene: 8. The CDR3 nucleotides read TGCGCCAGCAGCCCGCGGACAGGGGGGCACGGCTACACCTTC. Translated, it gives CASSPRTGGHGYTF.

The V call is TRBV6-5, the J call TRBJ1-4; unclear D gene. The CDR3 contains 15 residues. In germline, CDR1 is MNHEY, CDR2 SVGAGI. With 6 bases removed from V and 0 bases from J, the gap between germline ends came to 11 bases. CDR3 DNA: TGTGCCAGCAGAATGGACGGGGCAACTAATGAAAAACTGTTTTTT. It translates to CASRMDGATNEKLFF.

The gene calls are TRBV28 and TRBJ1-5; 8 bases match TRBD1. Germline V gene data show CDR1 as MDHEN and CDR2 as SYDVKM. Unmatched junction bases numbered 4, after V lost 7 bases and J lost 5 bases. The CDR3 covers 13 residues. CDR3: CASIPGGDQPQHF. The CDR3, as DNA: TGTGCCAGCATCCCAGGGGGCGATCAGCCCCAGCATTTT.

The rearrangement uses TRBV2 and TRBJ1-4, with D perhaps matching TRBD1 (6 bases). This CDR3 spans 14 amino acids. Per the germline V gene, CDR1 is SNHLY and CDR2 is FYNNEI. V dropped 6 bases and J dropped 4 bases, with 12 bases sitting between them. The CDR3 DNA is TGTGCCAGCAGAGGCACAGGGTTTAATGAAAAACTGTTTTTT. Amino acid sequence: CASRGTGFNEKLFF. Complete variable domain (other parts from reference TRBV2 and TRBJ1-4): EPEVTQTPSHQVTQMGQEVILRCVPISNHLYFYWYRQILGQKVEFLVSFYNNEISEKSEIFDDQFSVERPDGSNFTLKIRSTKLEDSAMYFCASRGTGFNEKLFFGSGTQLSVL.

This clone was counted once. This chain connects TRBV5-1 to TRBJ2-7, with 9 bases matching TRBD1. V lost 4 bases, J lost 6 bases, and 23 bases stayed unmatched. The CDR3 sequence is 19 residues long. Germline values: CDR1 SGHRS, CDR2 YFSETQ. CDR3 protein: CASSPLALVLQGATREQYF. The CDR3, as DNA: TGCGCCAGCAGCCCACTTGCTCTAGTTTTACAGGGGGCAACGCGCGAGCAGTACTTC.

Here the CDR3 DNA reads TGTGCCAGTAGTAGGGACAGCGGCCCAAATCAGCCCCAGCATTTT. Amino acids: CASSRDSGPNQPQHF. The V gene is TRBV19, the J gene TRBJ1-5, with 7 nucleotides matching TRBD1. The CDR3 loop spans 15 amino acids. In germline, CDR1 is LNHDA, CDR2 SQIVND (reference sequence). V lost 4 bases and J lost 4; bases outside the gene matches: 7.

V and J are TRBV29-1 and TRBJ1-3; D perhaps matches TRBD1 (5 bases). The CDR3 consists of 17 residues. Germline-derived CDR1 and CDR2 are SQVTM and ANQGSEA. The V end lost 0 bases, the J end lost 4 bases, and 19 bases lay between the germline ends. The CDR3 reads CSVEEIRDSFYGNTIYF. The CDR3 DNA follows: TGCAGCGTTGAAGAAATCAGAGACAGTTTTTACGGAAACACCATATATTTT. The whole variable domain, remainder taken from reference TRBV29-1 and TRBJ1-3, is SAVISQKPSRDICQRGTSLTIQCQVDSQVTMMFWYRQQPGQSLTLIATANQGSEATYESGFVIDKFPISRPNLTFSTLTVSNMSPEDSSIYLCSVEEIRDSFYGNTIYFGEGSWLTVV.

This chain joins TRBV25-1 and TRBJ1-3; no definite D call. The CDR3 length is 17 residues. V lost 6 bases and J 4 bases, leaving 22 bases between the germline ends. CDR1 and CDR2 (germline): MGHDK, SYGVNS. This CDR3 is CASRGRPRTLEGNTIYF. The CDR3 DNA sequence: TGTGCCAGCAGGGGGAGGCCTAGGACCCTTGAGGGAAACACCATATATTTT.

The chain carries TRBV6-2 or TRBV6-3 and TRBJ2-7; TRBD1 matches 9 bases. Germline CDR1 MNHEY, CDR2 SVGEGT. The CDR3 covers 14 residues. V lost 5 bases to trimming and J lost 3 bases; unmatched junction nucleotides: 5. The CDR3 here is CASSPGQGGYEQYF. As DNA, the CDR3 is TGTGCCAGCAGTCCGGGACAGGGAGGCTACGAGCAGTACTTC.

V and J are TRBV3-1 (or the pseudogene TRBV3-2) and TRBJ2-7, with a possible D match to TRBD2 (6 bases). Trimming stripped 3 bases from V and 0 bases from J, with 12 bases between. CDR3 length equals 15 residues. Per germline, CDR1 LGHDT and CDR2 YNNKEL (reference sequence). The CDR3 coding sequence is TGTGCCAGCAGCCAGGAGGGCCTTTCCTCCTACGAGCAGTACTTC. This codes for CASSQEGLSSYEQYF.

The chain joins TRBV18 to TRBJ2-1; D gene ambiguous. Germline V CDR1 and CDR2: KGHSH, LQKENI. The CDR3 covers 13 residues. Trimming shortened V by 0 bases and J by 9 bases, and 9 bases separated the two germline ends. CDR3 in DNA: TGTGCCAGCTCACCACCGGTTGTCGGTGAGCAGTTCTTC. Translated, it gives CASSPPVVGEQFF.

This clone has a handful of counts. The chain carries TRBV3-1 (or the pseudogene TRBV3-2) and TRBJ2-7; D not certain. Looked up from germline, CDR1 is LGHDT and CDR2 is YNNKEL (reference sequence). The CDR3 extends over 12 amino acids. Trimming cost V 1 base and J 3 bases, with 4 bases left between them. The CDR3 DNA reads TGTGCCAGCAGCCAAGGGCTCTACGAGCAGTACTTC. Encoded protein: CASSQGLYEQYF.

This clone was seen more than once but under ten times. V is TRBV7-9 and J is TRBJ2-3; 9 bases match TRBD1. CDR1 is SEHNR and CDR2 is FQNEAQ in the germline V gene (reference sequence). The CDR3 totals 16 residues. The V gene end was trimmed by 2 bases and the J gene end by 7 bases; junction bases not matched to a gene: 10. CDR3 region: CASSLTMDRGGHTQYF. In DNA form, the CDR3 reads TGTGCCAGCAGCTTAACGATGGACAGGGGAGGTCATACGCAGTATTTT.

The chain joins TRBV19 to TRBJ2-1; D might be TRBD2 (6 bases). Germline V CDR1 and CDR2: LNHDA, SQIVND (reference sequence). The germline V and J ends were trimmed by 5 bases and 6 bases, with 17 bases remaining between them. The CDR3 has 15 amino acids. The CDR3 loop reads CASSLNSGLSNEQFF. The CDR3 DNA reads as TGTGCCAGTAGTCTCAACAGCGGGCTCTCCAATGAGCAGTTCTTC.

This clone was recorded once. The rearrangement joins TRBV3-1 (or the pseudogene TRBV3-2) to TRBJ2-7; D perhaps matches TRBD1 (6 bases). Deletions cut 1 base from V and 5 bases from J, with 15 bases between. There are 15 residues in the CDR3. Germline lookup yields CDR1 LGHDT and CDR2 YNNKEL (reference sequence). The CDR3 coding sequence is TGTGCCAGCAGCCAAGGGAACAGGGTTATCCACGAGCAGTACTTC. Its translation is CASSQGNRVIHEQYF.